This record covers a single T cell receptor beta chain. The clone's antigen remains unknown. No base-level quality is on record; no much larger clone is a single base apart. At one collaborating source in Seattle, patients were enrolled during active infection and were followed longitudinally through the course of disease. Whole blood was collected in K2EDTA tubes by collaborating institutions according to the institutions' own protocols. For TCRbeta analysis, collaborator samples were shipped as frozen whole blood, as isolated PBMCs, or as DNA extracted from either sample type. This entry is derived from a study of blood T cell repertoires in COVID-19 (dated by TCRdb to about 2020). A note on the overall study: Samples covering the acute and convalescent phases of COVID-19 were provided by collaborators in the United States, Italy and Spain. The material from the prospective study consisted of cDNA or gDNA derived from T cells, B-cell-depleted T cells, or PBMCs. The dataset comprised deeply sampled blood TCRbeta repertoires from subjects exposed to, actively infected with, or recovered from COVID-19. A freely available public database, intended as a resource for researchers studying the immune response to SARS-CoV-2, is where the repertoires were released. The samples were drawn from the first 160 participants of the ongoing ImmuneRACE study and from about 1,200 subjects provided by 6 global collaborators. Nearly every sample came with metadata listing a de-identified subject ID, COVID-19 status, age in years and sex. Where HLA class I and class II types were available, the types were taken from metadata supplied by the sample provider, not from assay-based typing. General study outcomes and caveats: The amount of clinical and demographic metadata varied by source and participant and was provided uncurated.

The CDR3 has 15 amino acids, counting the end cysteine and phenylalanine. Solely the CDR3 DNA is kept, with 45 bases framed from the first base. After removal of 5 bases from V and 4 bases from J, the junction retains 6 bases not matched to a gene. The CDR1 and CDR2 encoded by the germline V gene are SGHRS and YFSETQ. The immunoSEQ Assay, a bias-controlled multiplex PCR, was used to amplify TCRbeta CDR3 regions from genomic DNA. The study's processing was this. Within the assay, amplification of reference gene primers was used to estimate how many nucleated cells each sample contained. To quantify the absolute abundance of each unique TCRbeta CDR3 rearrangement, sequence reads were collapsed and filtered. Productive Simpson clonality was computed per sample as the square root of Simpson's diversity index over productive rearrangements. In its TCRdb copy, this immuneACCESS table keeps in-frame sequences only and misses some clones. Where compared with another copy, unresolved V genes explain less than half of these, and the others have no known cause. V, J and clone size are taken as reported in that table, and D and trimming were inferred from the DNA itself. The sample profile shows roughly 480,000 clones; 85% to 90% of them were found once. The leading ten clones occupy roughly 0.92% of the sample.

Rearrangement joined TRBV5-1 to TRBJ2-3; TRBD1 matches 11 bases in the middle. This sequence was found in a man between 18 and 29 years old with COVID-19, enrolled during active disease. The specimen was peripheral blood. The nucleotide sequence reads TGCGCCAGCAGTACCGGGACAGGGGGTCCAGATACGCAGTATTTT. Its translation is CASSTGTGGPDTQYF.